This passage covers 7 T cell receptor beta chains from one sample sequenced in a study of blood T cell repertoires in COVID-19 (dated by TCRdb to 2018 to 2021). The library relied on the immunoSEQ multiplex PCR assay. Imported from immuneACCESS, the table was reduced by TCRdb to in-frame sequences with V and J called. These copies leave out some clones; in studies compared against another copy, an unresolved V gene accounts for under half, and the cause of the remainder is not known. This sample holds some 400,000 clones; 89% were observed only once. The ten largest make up less than 2% of the sample. Sample: PBMCs or T cells enriched from blood (not recorded which). Every receptor here comes from a woman in her 30s who had recovered from COVID-19.

This clone has only one observation. The chain employs TRBV4-1 and TRBJ1-5; D perhaps matches TRBD1 (6 bases). The CDR3 sequence is 15 residues long. Trimming shortened V by 1 base and J by 2 bases, and 9 bases separated the two germline ends. CDR1 and CDR2 (germline): MGHRA, YSYEKL. The CDR3 protein is CASSQAGDGNQPQHF. CDR3 coding DNA: TGCGCCAGCAGCCAAGCAGGGGATGGCAATCAGCCCCAGCATTTT.

This clone was recorded only once. The chain has TRBV11-3 and TRBJ2-1; D might be TRBD1 (5 bases). The CDR3 totals 13 residues. Germline V gene sequence: CDR1 SGHNT, CDR2 YENEEA. Trimming pared 5 bases from V and 6 bases from J, leaving 11 bases between. The CDR3: CASSLDNGNEQFF. For the CDR3, the DNA is TGTGCCAGCAGCCTGGACAATGGCAATGAGCAGTTCTTC.

This chain links TRBV30 with TRBJ1-3, with a weak D call TRBD1 (6 bases). This CDR3 is built from 14 residues. With 0 bases removed from V and 4 bases from J, the gap between germline ends came to 10 bases. Germline CDR1 is GTSNPN and CDR2 is SVGIG (reference sequence). The CDR3 protein is CAWSVFGGGNTIYF. In DNA form, the CDR3 reads TGTGCCTGGAGTGTATTTGGGGGCGGAAACACCATATATTTT.

This clone has a single count. V usage is TRBV28 and J usage is TRBJ1-1; 9 bases agree with TRBD1. Germline-derived CDR1 and CDR2 are MDHEN and SYDVKM. The CDR3 length is 16 residues. The V and J ends lost 5 bases and 1 base, in that order; junction bases with no gene match: 8. The CDR3 nucleotides are TGTGCCAGCAGTCGCTACAGGGGGCAAAGGAACACTGAAGCTTTCTTT. It is translated as CASSRYRGQRNTEAFF.

This clone has only one observation. The V call is TRBV19, the J call TRBJ1-5, with D hard to call. V gave up 11 bases and J gave up 7 bases, with 6 bases separating them. The germline V gene encodes CDR1 LNHDA and CDR2 SQIVND (reference sequence). The CDR3 sequence is 9 residues long. The CDR3 protein is CAAGQPQHF. CDR3 sequence (DNA): TGTGCCGCGGGCCAGCCCCAGCATTTT.

The chain carries TRBV13 and TRBJ1-3, with 10 bases fitting TRBD1. The CDR3 is 17 amino acids. Trimming removed 3 bases from V and 0 bases from J; junction bases left unmatched: 5. CDR1 and CDR2 from the germline V gene are PRHDT and FYEKMQ (reference sequence). The CDR3 DNA reads TGTGCCAGCAGCTTGCCGGGACAGGGGATCTCTGGAAACACCATATATTTT. It specifies CASSLPGQGISGNTIYF.

This clone was picked up a small number of times. The V gene is TRBV5-1, the J gene TRBJ1-5, with unresolved D. Trimming took off 1 base at V and 4 bases at J, with 12 bases between the two ends. This CDR3 region has 15 residues. Germline V gene data show CDR1 as SGHRS and CDR2 as YFSETQ. The CDR3 sequence is CASSLMGAMNQPQHF. DNA for the CDR3: TGCGCCAGCAGCTTGATGGGCGCGATGAATCAGCCCCAGCATTTT.